This TCR beta chain emerged from a study of shared clonotypes between healthy human individuals. The CDR3 is 16 amino acids. Germline V lookup: CDR1 MGHRA, CDR2 YSYEKL. The V segment lost 3 bases and the J segment 3 bases; nucleotides outside the gene matches: 9. Profiled with immunoSEQ multiplex PCR; TCRdb holds only in-frame clones, not every one. The sample carries roughly 2.6 million clones, approximately 94% recorded once. This chain uses TRBV4-1 with TRBJ2-7; 9 nucleotides agree with TRBD2. Sequenced material: naive CD4+ T cells sorted from blood. The subset was: CD45RA+ positively selected. This receptor was taken from a man aged 18 to 30 in good health. The CDR3, as DNA: TGCGCCAGCAGCCATTCCCAGACTAGCGGATTCTACGAGCAGTACTTC. It specifies CASSHSQTSGFYEQYF.